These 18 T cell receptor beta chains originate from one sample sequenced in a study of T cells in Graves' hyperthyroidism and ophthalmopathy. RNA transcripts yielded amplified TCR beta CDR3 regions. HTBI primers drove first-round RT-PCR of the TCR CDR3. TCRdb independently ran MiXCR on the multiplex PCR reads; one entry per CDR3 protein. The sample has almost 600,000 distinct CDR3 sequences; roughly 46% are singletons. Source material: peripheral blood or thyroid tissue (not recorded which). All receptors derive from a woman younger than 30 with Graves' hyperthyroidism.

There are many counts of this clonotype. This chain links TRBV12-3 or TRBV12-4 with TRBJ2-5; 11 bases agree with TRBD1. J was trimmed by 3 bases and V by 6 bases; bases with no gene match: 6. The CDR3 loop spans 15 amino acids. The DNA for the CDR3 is TGTGCCAGCAGCCCCGGACAGGGGGCGAAAGAGACCCAGTACTTC. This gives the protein CASSPGQGAKETQYF.

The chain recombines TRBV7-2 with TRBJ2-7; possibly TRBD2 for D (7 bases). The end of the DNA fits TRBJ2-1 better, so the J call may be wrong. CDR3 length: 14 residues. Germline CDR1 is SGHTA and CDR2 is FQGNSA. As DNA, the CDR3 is TGTGCCACACATCCCTTAGGGGGAGGGTCTGAGCAGTTCTTC. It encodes CATHPLGGGSEQFF.

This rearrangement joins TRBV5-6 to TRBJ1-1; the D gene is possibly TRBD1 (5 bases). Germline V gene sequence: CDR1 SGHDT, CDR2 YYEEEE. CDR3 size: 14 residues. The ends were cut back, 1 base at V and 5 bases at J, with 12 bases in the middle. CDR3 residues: CASSLSTVVTEAFF. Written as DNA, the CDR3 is TGTGCCAGCAGCTTGTCGACAGTGGTTACTGAAGCTTTCTTT.

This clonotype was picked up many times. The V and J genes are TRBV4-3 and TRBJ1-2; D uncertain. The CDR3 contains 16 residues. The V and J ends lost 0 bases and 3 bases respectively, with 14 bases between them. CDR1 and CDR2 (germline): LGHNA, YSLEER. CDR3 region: CASSQDYPGFHYGYTF. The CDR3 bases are TGCGCCAGCAGCCAAGATTACCCGGGATTCCACTATGGCTACACCTTC.

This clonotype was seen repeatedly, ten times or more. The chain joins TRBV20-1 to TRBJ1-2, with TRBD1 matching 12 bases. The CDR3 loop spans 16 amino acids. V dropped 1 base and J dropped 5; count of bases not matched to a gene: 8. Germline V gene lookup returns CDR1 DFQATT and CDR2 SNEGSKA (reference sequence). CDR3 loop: CSARGIGTGGAYGYTF. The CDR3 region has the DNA TGCAGTGCTAGAGGGATCGGGACAGGGGGCGCTTATGGCTACACCTTC.

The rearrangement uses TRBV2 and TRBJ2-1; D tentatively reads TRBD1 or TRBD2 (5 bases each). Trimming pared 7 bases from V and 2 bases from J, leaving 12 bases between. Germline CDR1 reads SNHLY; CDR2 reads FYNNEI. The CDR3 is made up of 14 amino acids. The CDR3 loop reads CASTGRTPYNEQFF. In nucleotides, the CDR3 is TGTGCCAGCACGGGACGGACCCCCTACAATGAGCAGTTCTTC.

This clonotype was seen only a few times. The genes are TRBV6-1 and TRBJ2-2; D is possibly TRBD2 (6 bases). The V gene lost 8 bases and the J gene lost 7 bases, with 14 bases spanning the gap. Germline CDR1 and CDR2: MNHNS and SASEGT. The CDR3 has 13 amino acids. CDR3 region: CASCREYGGELFF. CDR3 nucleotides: TGTGCCAGCTGCCGGGAGTACGGCGGGGAGCTGTTTTTT.

CDR3 in amino acids: CATSDALAGGPKYQETQYF. Here the CDR3 DNA reads TGTGCCACCAGTGATGCTCTAGCGGGAGGGCCGAAGTACCAAGAGACCCAGTACTTC. J is TRBJ2-5 and V is TRBV24-1; 12 bases map to TRBD2. CDR1 is KGHDR, CDR2 SFDVKD, per germline. With V trimmed by 3 bases and J by 0 bases, 10 bases remained unmatched. The CDR3 is 19 residues long.

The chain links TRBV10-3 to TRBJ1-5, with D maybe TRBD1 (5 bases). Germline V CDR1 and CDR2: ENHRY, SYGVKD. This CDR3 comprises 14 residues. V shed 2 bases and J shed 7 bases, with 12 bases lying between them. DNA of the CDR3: TGTGCCATCAGTGAGGGCGTCGGGGGGCAGCCCCAGCATTTT. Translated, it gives CAISEGVGGQPQHF.

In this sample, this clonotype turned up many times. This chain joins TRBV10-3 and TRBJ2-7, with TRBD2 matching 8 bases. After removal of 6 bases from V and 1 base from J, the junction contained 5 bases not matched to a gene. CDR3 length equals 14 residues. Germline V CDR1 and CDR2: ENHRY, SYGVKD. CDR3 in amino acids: CAISSTSGSYEQYF. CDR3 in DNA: TGTGCCATCAGCTCCACTAGCGGTTCCTACGAGCAGTACTTC.

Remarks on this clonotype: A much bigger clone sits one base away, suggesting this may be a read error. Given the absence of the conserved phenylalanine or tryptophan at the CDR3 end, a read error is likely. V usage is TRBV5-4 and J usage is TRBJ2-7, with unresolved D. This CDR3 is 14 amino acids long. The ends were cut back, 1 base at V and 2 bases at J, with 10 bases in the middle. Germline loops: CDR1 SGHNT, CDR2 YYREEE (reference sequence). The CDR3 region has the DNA TGTGCCAGCAGCTTGCCTTCTCCCCCCTACGAGCAGTACCTC. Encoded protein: CASSLPSPPYEQYL.

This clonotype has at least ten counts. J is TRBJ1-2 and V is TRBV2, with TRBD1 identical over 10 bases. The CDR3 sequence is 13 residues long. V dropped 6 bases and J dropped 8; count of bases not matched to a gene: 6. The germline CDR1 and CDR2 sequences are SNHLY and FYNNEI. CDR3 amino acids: CASSSGTGDGYTF. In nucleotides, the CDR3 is TGTGCCAGCAGCTCCGGGACAGGGGACGGCTACACCTTC.

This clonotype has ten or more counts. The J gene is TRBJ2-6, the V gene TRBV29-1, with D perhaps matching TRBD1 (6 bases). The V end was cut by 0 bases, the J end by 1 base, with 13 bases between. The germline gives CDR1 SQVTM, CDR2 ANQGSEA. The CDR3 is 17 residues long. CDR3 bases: TGCAGCGTTGAAGAAGGACAGTCCGGGTCTGGGGCCAACGTCCTGACTTTC. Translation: CSVEEGQSGSGANVLTF. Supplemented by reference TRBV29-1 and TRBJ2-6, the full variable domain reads SAVISQKPSRDICQRGTSLTIQCQVDSQVTMMFWYRQQPGQSLTLIATANQGSEATYESGFVIDKFPISRPNLTFSTLTVSNMSPEDSSIYLCSVEEGQSGSGANVLTFGAGSRLTVL.

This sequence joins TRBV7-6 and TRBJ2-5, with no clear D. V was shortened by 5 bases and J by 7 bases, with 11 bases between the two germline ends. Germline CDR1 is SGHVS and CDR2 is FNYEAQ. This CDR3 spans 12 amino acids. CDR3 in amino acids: CASSRVVSTQYF. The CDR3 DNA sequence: TGTGCCAGCAGCAGGGTGGTGTCGACCCAGTACTTC.

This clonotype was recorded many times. CDR3 nucleotide sequence: TGTGCCAGCAGACCTAAGAGGGACGGAGGGATGAACACTGAAGCTTTCTTT. It translates to CASRPKRDGGMNTEAFF. The chain recombines TRBV7-9 with TRBJ1-1; maybe TRBD1 (5 bases). Germline V lookup: CDR1 SEHNR, CDR2 FQNEAQ (reference sequence). This CDR3 is 17 amino acids long. Between the trimmed V and J ends, which lost 6 bases and 0 bases, there was a span of 20 bases.

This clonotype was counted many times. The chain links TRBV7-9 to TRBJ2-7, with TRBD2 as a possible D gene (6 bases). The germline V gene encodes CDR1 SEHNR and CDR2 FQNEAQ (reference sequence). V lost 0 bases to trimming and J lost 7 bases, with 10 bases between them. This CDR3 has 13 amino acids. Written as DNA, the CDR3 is TGTGCCAGCAGCTTAGCGTCCGGGGGTGAGCAGTACTTC. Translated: CASSLASGGEQYF.

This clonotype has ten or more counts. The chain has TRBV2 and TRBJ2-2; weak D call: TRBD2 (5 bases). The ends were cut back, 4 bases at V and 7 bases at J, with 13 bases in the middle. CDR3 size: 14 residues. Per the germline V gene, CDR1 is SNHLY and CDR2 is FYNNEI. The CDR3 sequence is CASSGGRGSGELFF. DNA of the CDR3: TGTGCCAGCAGTGGCGGCAGAGGGAGCGGGGAGCTGTTTTTT.

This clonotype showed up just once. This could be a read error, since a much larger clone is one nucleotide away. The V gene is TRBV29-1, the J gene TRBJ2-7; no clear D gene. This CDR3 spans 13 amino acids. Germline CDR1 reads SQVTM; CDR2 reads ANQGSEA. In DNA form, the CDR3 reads TGCAGCGCTATAAGACGCGACTCCTACGGGCAGTACTTC. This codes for CSAIRRDSYGQYF.